What follows are 24 T cell receptor beta chains derived from one specimen sequenced in a study of metastatic and nonmetastatic thyroid tumors. TCRdb re-analyzed the PCR reads using MiXCR. This sample carries about 93,000 clones, approximately 12% of them seen once, and the ten largest clones take around 11%. Before thyroid surgery, none of the patients had received any treatment. The sequencing input was blood. The receptors come from a female donor with papillary thyroid cancer or a benign thyroid nodule (not recorded which). Some clones in this sample may be carry-over from other donors' samples.

V usage is TRBV20-1 and J usage is TRBJ1-1; D call uncertain. The CDR3 extends over 14 amino acids. The V gene lost 2 bases and the J gene lost 6 bases, with 16 bases spanning the gap. Germline assignment: CDR1 DFQATT and CDR2 SNEGSKA (reference sequence). CDR3 in amino acids: CSARYPWSEAEAFF. Written as DNA, the CDR3 is TGCAGTGCTAGATATCCTTGGTCAGAGGCTGAAGCTTTCTTT.

This clone was observed at least ten times. The rearrangement links TRBV19 to TRBJ2-7, with 7 bases aligning to TRBD1. Germline CDR1 LNHDA, CDR2 SQIVND (reference sequence). The CDR3 has 15 residues. V lost 5 bases, J lost 0 bases, and 7 bases stayed unmatched. The CDR3 DNA is TGTGCCAGTAGTCTAAAAGGGACAGACTCCTACGAGCAGTACTTC. Translating gives CASSLKGTDSYEQYF.

The sample holds many counts of this clone. V and J are TRBV30 and TRBJ2-1; no clear D. CDR1 and CDR2 from the germline V gene are GTSNPN and SVGIG (reference sequence). V shed 7 bases and J shed 2 bases, with 9 bases lying between them. The CDR3 is 12 amino acids. The CDR3 is CASRSPYNEQFF. The DNA of the CDR3 is TGTGCCTCGCGCAGCCCCTACAATGAGCAGTTCTTC.

This clone was detected many times. The chain employs TRBV30 and TRBJ2-5, with 13 nucleotides matching TRBD2. The CDR3 has 15 amino acids. Germline-derived CDR1 and CDR2 are GTSNPN and SVGIG (reference sequence). J gave up 4 bases and V 5 bases, and 7 bases lay outside the gene matches. The CDR3 region has the DNA TGTGCCTGGGTACCGGGACTAGCGGGACGAGAGACCCAGTACTTC. Its protein product is CAWVPGLAGRETQYF.

This clone occurred many times. The chain is built from TRBV11-3 and TRBJ1-1; possible D gene TRBD1, 5 bases. The germline V gene encodes CDR1 SGHNT and CDR2 YENEEA. The V and J ends lost 6 bases and 1 base respectively, with 12 bases between them. This CDR3 contains 14 residues. The CDR3 DNA sequence: TGTGCCAGCAGGCGACAGACGGCGAACACTGAAGCTTTCTTT. Its protein product is CASRRQTANTEAFF.

At least ten counts were recorded for this clone. The germline gene is not matched at one end of the junction; a read error may be the cause. The rearrangement joins TRBV7-7 to TRBJ2-1; possibly TRBD2 for D (5 bases). Germline V gene sequence: CDR1 SSHAT, CDR2 FNYEAQ (reference sequence). The CDR3 spans 15 residues. CDR3 sequence (DNA): TGTGCTAGCAGCCCTAGCTTCAGCTCCTACAATGAGCAGTTCTTC. This gives the protein CASSPSFSSYNEQFF.

This clone was observed many times. This chain uses TRBV20-1 with TRBJ2-3, with 9 bases aligning to TRBD1. Germline V CDR1 and CDR2: DFQATT, SNEGSKA (reference sequence). J lost 3 bases, V lost 4 bases, and 8 bases had no gene match. The CDR3 has 15 residues. CDR3 DNA sequence: TGCAGTGCTAATTCCGGGACAGGGTTTACAGATACGCAGTATTTT. It codes for CSANSGTGFTDTQYF.

Points on this clone: Just one base apart from a much larger clone, this may be a read error. The chain couples TRBV6-1 to TRBJ2-2; TRBD1 aligns across 8 bases. This CDR3 has 16 amino acids. Germline trimming cut 6 bases from V and 3 bases from J; bases unmatched to any gene: 9. Germline lookup yields CDR1 MNHNS and CDR2 SASEGT. In nucleotides, the CDR3 is TGTGCCAGCAGACCTGAGGACAGGGTGTACACCGGGGAGCTGTTTTTT. Its protein is CASRPEDRVYTGELFF.

At least ten counts were recorded for this clone. The V and J genes are TRBV9 and TRBJ1-5; maybe TRBD1 (5 bases). The CDR3 is made up of 14 amino acids. Germline loops: CDR1 SGDLS, CDR2 YYNGEE. The V and J ends lost 0 bases and 2 bases respectively, with 6 bases between them. The CDR3 loop reads CASSVGGGNQPQHF. The DNA of the CDR3 is TGTGCCAGCAGCGTAGGGGGGGGCAATCAGCCCCAGCATTTT.

This clone was observed at least ten times. The same CDR3 arises from other DNA sequences in this sample as well. The rearrangement links TRBV15 to TRBJ2-1; TRBD2 aligns across 16 bases. Germline CDR1 and CDR2: LNHNV and YYDKDF (reference sequence). The V segment lost 1 base and the J segment 13 bases; nucleotides outside the gene matches: 7. The CDR3 totals 16 residues. CDR3 in DNA: TGTGCCACCAGCAGAGGGGGACTAGCGGGAGGGCCTATTCAGTTCTTC. Its protein product is CATSRGGLAGGPIQFF.

This clone was counted many times. The J gene is TRBJ2-7, the V gene TRBV12-3 or TRBV12-4; 11 bases line up with TRBD2. The CDR3 covers 15 residues. With V trimmed by 5 bases and J by 6 bases, 9 bases remained unmatched. The CDR3 protein is CASSSSGRAYAEQYF. DNA for the CDR3: TGTGCCAGCAGTAGTAGCGGGAGGGCTTACGCCGAGCAGTACTTC.

This clone was detected a few times. Since a much larger clone is just one base distant, this may be a read error. The V gene is TRBV29-1, the J gene TRBJ2-7; the match to TRBD1 covers 7 bases. Trimming at V came to 7 bases and at J to 5 bases, leaving 8 bases not matched to a gene. The CDR3 spans 12 residues. Germline CDR1 reads SQVTM; CDR2 reads ANQGSEA. CDR3 residues: CSASTGIHEQYF. Here the CDR3 DNA reads TGCAGCGCCTCGACAGGGATCCACGAGCAGTACTTC.

This chain uses TRBV5-1 with TRBJ2-1; D remains unclear. Trimming removed 1 base from V and 6 bases from J, with 11 bases in between. The CDR3 totals 14 residues. Germline V gene lookup returns CDR1 SGHRS and CDR2 YFSETQ. The CDR3 nucleotides read TGCGCCAGCAGCTTGTCCTACAGTAGCAATGAGCAGTTCTTC. Translation gives CASSLSYSSNEQFF.

This clone was found many times. This chain joins TRBV28 and TRBJ2-7; 9 positions match TRBD1. Unmatched junction bases numbered 12, after V lost 7 bases and J lost 5 bases. Germline V lookup: CDR1 MDHEN, CDR2 SYDVKM. CDR3 size: 15 residues. The CDR3 loop is CASKAGPGQGHEQYF. CDR3 bases: TGTGCCAGCAAAGCGGGGCCGGGACAGGGCCACGAGCAGTACTTC.

There are many counts of this clone. A single base separates this from a much larger clone, so it may be a read error. Other DNA sequences of this sample code for an identical CDR3. The chain uses TRBV30 and TRBJ2-7; 12 nucleotides match TRBD1. The junction had 7 bases not matched to a gene; V was cut back by 5 bases and J by 5 bases. Germline V gene lookup returns CDR1 GTSNPN and CDR2 SVGIG (reference sequence). This CDR3 region has 14 residues. This chain's CDR3 is CAWETGTGGNEQYF. The CDR3 coding sequence is TGTGCCTGGGAAACCGGGACAGGGGGCAACGAGCAGTACTTC.

This clone was observed many times. V gene TRBV6-1 combines with J gene TRBJ1-1; tentative D call: TRBD1 (6 bases). Germline V gene sequence: CDR1 MNHNS, CDR2 SASEGT. The CDR3 contains 15 residues. Trimming pared 5 bases from V and 0 bases from J, leaving 13 bases between. The CDR3 loop is CASSYKTGLNTEAFF. For the CDR3, the DNA is TGTGCCAGCAGTTATAAGACAGGACTGAACACTGAAGCTTTCTTT.

This clone was seen at least ten times. A much more abundant neighbour one base away suggests this may be a read error. V is TRBV12-3 or TRBV12-4 and J is TRBJ1-2; D gene ambiguous. V was cut by 6 bases and J by 2 bases, with 13 bases left in between. The CDR3 spans 14 residues. The CDR3 spells CASSEDLGNYGYTF. In DNA form, the CDR3 reads TGTGCCAGCAGCGAGGACTTAGGGAACTATGGCTACACCTTC.

The table lists this clone with many counts. The chain couples TRBV6-2 or TRBV6-3 to TRBJ2-5; the match to TRBD1 covers 7 bases. Germline assignment: CDR1 MNHEY and CDR2 SVGEGT. The ends lost 0 bases at V and 4 bases at J; junction bases unmatched: 8. The CDR3 loop spans 16 amino acids. CDR3 in DNA: TGTGCCAGCAGTTACTCGATGTCGACAGGGTCAGAGACCCAGTACTTC. Amino acids: CASSYSMSTGSETQYF.

This chain connects TRBV4-1 to TRBJ1-1; perhaps TRBD1 as D (5 bases). This CDR3 comprises 19 residues. V lost 4 bases and J lost 1, with 25 bases in between. Germline V gene data show CDR1 as MGHRA and CDR2 as YSYEKL. The chain's CDR3 is CASSRVGEHMGDKNTEAFF. Written as DNA, the CDR3 is TGCGCCAGCAGCCGAGTGGGGGAACACATGGGGGATAAGAACACTGAAGCTTTCTTT.

With regard to this clone: A much larger clone is a single base away; this may be a read error. Other DNA sequences in the sample encode the same CDR3. The V call is TRBV9, the J call TRBJ1-1; D unresolved. This CDR3 has 13 amino acids. Germline CDR1 is SGDLS and CDR2 is YYNGEE. CDR3 coding DNA: TGTGCCAGCAGCGTAGGGTCCACCACTGAAGCTTTCTTC. Its protein is CASSVGSTTEAFF.

This clone was counted at least ten times. The chain employs TRBV7-8 and TRBJ1-1; 9 nucleotides align to TRBD1. The germline V gene has CDR1 SGHVS and CDR2 FQNEAQ. This CDR3 contains 15 residues. V shed 4 bases, J shed 5 bases, and the junction held 8 bases outside the gene matches. CDR3 DNA sequence: TGTGCCAGCAGCTCCTGGGCGGACAGGGGAACTGAAGCTTTCTTT. It translates to CASSSWADRGTEAFF.

This clone came up many times. The chain joins TRBV4-3 to TRBJ1-4, with unresolved D. CDR3 length: 16 residues. V lost 0 bases and J 4 bases, leaving 12 bases between the germline ends. Germline CDR1 LGHNA, CDR2 YSLEER. This CDR3 reads CASSQDLLSVNEKLFF. The CDR3 bases are TGCGCCAGCAGCCAAGATCTCCTGTCGGTTAATGAAAAACTGTTTTTT.

The table lists this clone with many counts. The genes are TRBV19 and TRBJ2-7, with 7 bases that match TRBD2. The CDR3 extends over 13 amino acids. The germline gives CDR1 LNHDA, CDR2 SQIVND (reference sequence). The V and J ends lost 9 bases and 4 bases, in that order; junction bases with no gene match: 9. The CDR3: CASRDYTSYEQYF. The CDR3 region has the DNA TGTGCCAGCCGGGACTATACTTCGTACGAGCAGTACTTC.

This clone appeared many times. The rearrangement uses TRBV20-1 and TRBJ1-4; D is perhaps TRBD1 (5 bases). This CDR3 is 14 amino acids long. With 3 bases removed from V and 8 bases from J, the gap between germline ends came to 16 bases. CDR1 and CDR2 (germline): DFQATT, SNEGSKA (reference sequence). The CDR3 bases are TGCAGTGCTAGTTCAACAGTGAGGGGCGAAAAACTGTTTTTT. This translates into CSASSTVRGEKLFF.